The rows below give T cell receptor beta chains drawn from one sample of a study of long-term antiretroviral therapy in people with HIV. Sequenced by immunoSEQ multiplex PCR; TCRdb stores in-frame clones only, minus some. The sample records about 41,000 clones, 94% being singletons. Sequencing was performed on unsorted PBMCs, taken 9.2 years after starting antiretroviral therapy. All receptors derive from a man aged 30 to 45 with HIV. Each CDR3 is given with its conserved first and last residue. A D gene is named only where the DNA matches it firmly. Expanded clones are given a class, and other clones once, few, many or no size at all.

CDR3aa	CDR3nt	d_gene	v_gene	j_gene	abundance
CASSRGGSRLGGREAFF	TGCGCCAGCAGTCGAGGGGGCAGCCGTCTTGGAGGGAGGGAAGCTTTCTTT	TRBD1	TRBV5-1	TRBJ1-1	-
CASSLTSYGGTLQGEQFF	TGTGCCAGCAGCTTAACAAGTTACGGGGGGACTCTACAAGGGGAGCAGTTCTTC	TRBD2	TRBV7-3	TRBJ2-1	-
CAARDPGGTGELFF	TGTGCCGCTCGGGACCCCGGTGGGACCGGGGAGCTGTTTTTT	-	TRBV11-2	TRBJ2-2	-
CASSLTGATDTQYF	TGCGCCAGCAGCTTGACAGGTGCCACAGATACGCAGTATTTT	-	TRBV5-1	TRBJ2-3	few
CASSVGPSRGGGYGYTF	TGTGCCAGCAGCGTAGGGCCCTCAAGGGGAGGGGGCTATGGCTACACCTTC	-	TRBV9	TRBJ1-2	-
CASSNDREVNEQFF	TGTGCCAGCAGTAACGACAGGGAGGTCAATGAGCAGTTCTTC	-	TRBV5-4	TRBJ2-1	-
CASSQVGGPPYNEQFF	TGTGCCAGCAGCCAAGTTGGGGGGCCCCCCTACAATGAGCAGTTCTTC	-	TRBV4-2	TRBJ2-1	-
CASSWGLAGVETQYF	TGTGCCAGCAGCTGGGGACTAGCGGGGGTAGAGACCCAGTACTTC	TRBD2	TRBV7-2	TRBJ2-5	-
CASSPDWNTGELFF	TGCGCCAGCAGCCCGGACTGGAACACCGGGGAGCTGTTTTTT	-	TRBV5-1	TRBJ2-2	-
CASSPRDTRRTEAFF	TGTGCCAGCAGCCCTCGGGACACACGAAGGACTGAAGCTTTCTTT	-	TRBV6-5	TRBJ1-1	-
CASSGYLGLANNEQFF	TGTGCCAGCAGTGGCTACCTGGGACTAGCCAACAATGAGCAGTTCTTC	TRBD2	TRBV6-1	TRBJ2-1	-
CASSYSRDVLGYTF	TGTGCCAGCAGTTACAGCCGGGACGTTCTTGGCTACACCTTC	-	TRBV6-6	TRBJ1-2	-
CASSFFGRDTQYF	TGTGCCAGCAGCTTTTTCGGGCGGGATACGCAGTATTTT	-	TRBV7-9	TRBJ2-3	-
CAWDAGTLNTEAFF	TGTGCCTGGGACGCCGGGACGCTGAACACTGAAGCTTTCTTT	-	TRBV30	TRBJ1-1	-
CASSEGGPYGYTF	TGTGCCAGCAGTGAAGGAGGGCCCTATGGCTACACCTTC	-	TRBV2	TRBJ1-2	few
CARARGSNSNQPQHF	TGTGCCAGGGCTAGGGGCAGTAATAGCAATCAGCCCCAGCATTTT	-	TRBV6-4	TRBJ1-5	-
CASSDSGFQFF	TGTGCCAGCAGCGACTCAGGGTTCCAGTTCTTC	-	TRBV5-8	TRBJ2-1	-
CASIPTGDSGGYTF	TGTGCCAGCATACCGACAGGGGATAGCGGTGGCTACACCTTC	TRBD1	TRBV6-6	TRBJ1-2	-
CASSLTFQASGGLRGETQYF	TGCGCCAGCAGCTTGACCTTTCAGGCGAGCGGGGGCCTTAGAGGAGAGACCCAGTACTTC	TRBD2	TRBV5-1	TRBJ2-5	-
CASRSGTGAEKLFF	TGTGCCAGCAGGTCAGGGACAGGGGCCGAAAAACTGTTTTTT	TRBD1	TRBV6-6	TRBJ1-4	-
CASSEWGPGEQYF	TGTGCCAGCAGTGAATGGGGGCCAGGGGAGCAGTACTTC	-	TRBV2	TRBJ2-7	once
CSAGQGEETQYF	TGCAGCGCTGGACAGGGAGAAGAGACCCAGTACTTC	TRBD1	TRBV29-1	TRBJ2-5	-
CASSEPGQGDISYEQYF	TGCGCCAGCAGCGAACCTGGACAGGGGGATATCTCCTACGAGCAGTACTTC	TRBD1	TRBV5-1	TRBJ2-7	-
CASSYPRQGLNEKLFF	TGTGCCAGCAGTTACCCAAGACAGGGCCTTAATGAAAAACTGTTTTTT	TRBD1	TRBV6-6	TRBJ1-4	-
CASSLYLRDTGELFF	TGTGCCAGCAGTTTATACCTTAGGGACACCGGGGAGCTGTTTTTT	-	TRBV27	TRBJ2-2	-
CASSLEGAANTGELFF	TGTGCCAGCAGCTTAGAAGGAGCGGCAAACACCGGGGAGCTGTTTTTT	-	TRBV11-2	TRBJ2-2	-
CASSFEGLAWDTQYF	TGCGCCAGCAGCTTCGAGGGACTAGCGTGGGATACGCAGTATTTT	TRBD2	TRBV5-1	TRBJ2-3	-
CASSDARLTLHF	TGTGCCAGCAGTGATGCAAGATTGACCCTCCACTTT	-	TRBV6-1	TRBJ1-6	few
CASSLRGGAGELFF	TGTGCCAGCTCCCTGCGGGGGGGGGCCGGGGAGCTGTTTTTT	TRBD2	TRBV27	TRBJ2-2	-
CASTSGPPGTQYF	TGTGCCAGCACCTCAGGACCGCCAGGAACGCAGTATTTT	-	TRBV27	TRBJ2-3	-
CAISERVLAGGEQFF	TGTGCCATCAGTGAAAGGGTACTAGCGGGGGGCGAGCAGTTCTTC	TRBD2	TRBV10-3	TRBJ2-1	once
CASSIATEQYF	TGTGCCAGTAGTATAGCCACGGAGCAGTACTTC	-	TRBV19	TRBJ2-7	-